The sequence of this TCR beta chain was determined in a study of T-cell reconstitution after alpha-beta-depleted transplantation in children. V was shortened by 5 bases and J by 4 bases, with 16 bases between the two germline ends. The CDR3 contains 15 residues. Researchers prepared the TCRbeta library using unique molecular identifiers, the study reports. TCRdb reprocessed the PCR reads with MiXCR, giving one entry per CDR3 protein. The repertoire holds a few hundred thousand distinct CDR3 sequences, with 10% as singletons. This sequence was found in a human donor who donated a stem cell graft to a child with acute lymphoblastic leukemia. The starting material was PBMCs from the stem cell graft donor, obtained from the stem cell graft. V usage is TRBV12-3 or TRBV12-4 and J usage is TRBJ2-3, with D possibly called TRBD1 or TRBD2 (5 bases each). As DNA, the CDR3 is TGTGCCAGCAGTCCCCGGGGCCCCGGCCCAGATACGCAGTATTTT. It specifies CASSPRGPGPDTQYF.